Listed here are 15 T cell receptor beta chains from one sample, sequenced in a study of long-term antiretroviral therapy in people with HIV. Survey-level resolution applied to immunoSEQ assay v3.0. Data came from immunoSEQ multiplex PCR; TCRdb stores just in-frame clones and leaves some out. The repertoire consists of about 30,000 clones, with about 96% occurring once and the leading ten covering 7.5% to 9%. Here the sequenced sample was unsorted PBMCs, taken 5.3 years after starting antiretroviral therapy. The receptors stem from a man in his thirties or forties with HIV.

This chain links TRBV9 with TRBJ1-2, with D hard to call. The V gene lost 3 bases and the J gene lost 1 base, with 13 bases spanning the gap. This CDR3 is 15 amino acids long. CDR1 SGDLS and CDR2 YYNGEE come from the germline V gene. This chain's CDR3 is CASSGYNPYNYGYTF. In DNA form, the CDR3 reads TGTGCCAGCAGCGGTTACAATCCCTATAACTATGGCTACACCTTC.

The V gene is TRBV7-2, the J gene TRBJ2-2; 7 nucleotides match TRBD2. The CDR3 totals 16 residues. Looked up from germline, CDR1 is SGHTA and CDR2 is FQGNSA. V shed 0 bases, J shed 0 bases, and the junction held 1 base outside the gene matches. The CDR3 bases are TGTGCCAGCAGCTTAGCAGCGGGGACGAACACCGGGGAGCTGTTTTTT. Encoded protein: CASSLAAGTNTGELFF. Full variable domain (missing parts from reference TRBV7-2 and TRBJ2-2): GAGVSQSPSNKVTEKGKDVELRCDPISGHTALYWYRQSLGQGLEFLIYFQGNSAPDKSGLPSDRFSAERTGGSVSTLTIQRTQQEDSAVYLCASSLAAGTNTGELFFGEGSRLTVL.

The chain joins TRBV6-4 to TRBJ2-3; 9 bases agree with TRBD2. Losses at the gene ends were 5 bases for V and 2 bases for J; bases not matched to a gene: 11. Germline CDR1 and CDR2: MRHNA and SNTAGT. The CDR3 has 17 residues. The CDR3 spells CASSPQGLAGYTDTQYF. CDR3 bases: TGTGCCAGCAGTCCCCAGGGGCTAGCGGGATACACAGATACGCAGTATTTT.

This chain connects TRBV4-1 to TRBJ2-2; D unresolved. Germline values: CDR1 MGHRA, CDR2 YSYEKL. This CDR3 spans 15 amino acids. V dropped 7 bases and J dropped 0 bases, with 12 bases sitting between them. CDR3 residues: CASTDMRTNTGELFF. The DNA for the CDR3 is TGCGCCAGCACCGATATGAGGACGAACACCGGGGAGCTGTTTTTT.

The chain is built from TRBV28 and TRBJ1-2; 9 positions match TRBD1. The CDR3 runs to 14 residues. The J segment lost 5 bases and the V segment lost 3 bases, leaving 4 bases of the junction unmatched. The germline CDR1 and CDR2 sequences are MDHEN and SYDVKM. The CDR3 DNA sequence: TGTGCCAGCAGTTTGGGACAGGGCCTTTATGGCTACACCTTC. Its protein is CASSLGQGLYGYTF.

V and J are TRBV11-2 and TRBJ2-3; TRBD2 matches at 9 bases. The CDR3 covers 18 residues. V shed 6 bases and J 10 bases; nucleotides not matched to a gene: 23. The germline CDR1 and CDR2 sequences are SGHAT and FQNNGV. Here the CDR3 DNA reads TGTGCCAGCAGTCCAGTGGTTCTGGCGGGGGGGTCAATTCGGGCGCAGTATTTT. Its protein product is CASSPVVLAGGSIRAQYF. The full variable domain, with the rest looked up from reference TRBV11-2 and TRBJ2-3, is EAGVAQSPRYKIIEKRQSVAFWCNPISGHATLYWYQQILGQGPKLLIQFQNNGVVDDSQLPKDRFSAERLKGVDSTLKIQPAKLEDSAVYLCASSPVVLAGGSIRAQYFGPGTRLTVL.

The chain uses TRBV28 and TRBJ1-2; the match to TRBD1 covers 7 bases. This CDR3 comprises 15 residues. J gave up 8 bases and V 5 bases, and 14 bases lay outside the gene matches. Germline CDR1 and CDR2: MDHEN and SYDVKM. The CDR3 loop reads CASSPPPGQAGGYTF. The CDR3 nucleotides read TGTGCCAGCAGTCCCCCCCCCGGACAGGCGGGGGGCTACACCTTC.

The gene calls are TRBV19 and TRBJ2-7; D might be TRBD2 (5 bases). CDR1 is LNHDA and CDR2 is SQIVND in the germline V gene (reference sequence). CDR3 length: 15 amino acids. V shed 1 base and J shed 3 bases, with 13 bases lying between them. CDR3 residues: CASSIAEARFYEQYF. CDR3 in DNA: TGTGCCAGTAGTATAGCGGAGGCCAGGTTCTACGAGCAGTACTTC.

The rearrangement links TRBV7-3 to TRBJ2-5; D might be TRBD1 or TRBD2, each matching 6 bases. V gave up 2 bases and J gave up 7 bases, with 8 bases separating them. The CDR3 consists of 12 residues. Germline values: CDR1 SGHTA, CDR2 FQGTGA. Here the CDR3 DNA reads TGTGCCAGCAGCTTAGGGGGGCGGACCCAGTACTTC. It is translated as CASSLGGRTQYF.

V and J are TRBV7-3 and TRBJ2-1; 9 nucleotides align to TRBD2. V was pared by 0 bases and J by 2 bases, with 2 bases of the junction left unmatched. Germline V gene data show CDR1 as SGHTA and CDR2 as FQGTGA. This CDR3 is 16 amino acids long. The CDR3 bases are TGTGCCAGCAGCTTAACATTAGCGGGGGCCTACAATGAGCAGTTCTTC. Protein sequence: CASSLTLAGAYNEQFF.

The V call is TRBV4-3, the J call TRBJ2-2, with a tentative D call TRBD2 (5 bases). The CDR3 has 18 residues. Germline CDR1 and CDR2: LGHNA and YSLEER. Trimming stripped 2 bases from V and 7 bases from J, with 23 bases between. The CDR3 region is CASSQSSYGARAHGELFF. The DNA for the CDR3 is TGCGCCAGCAGCCAATCTAGCTATGGAGCGAGGGCCCACGGGGAGCTGTTTTTT.

The chain recombines TRBV28 with TRBJ1-4, with D possibly matching TRBD1 (5 bases). This CDR3 has 15 amino acids. V dropped 8 bases and J dropped 3 bases, with 16 bases sitting between them. Germline V CDR1 and CDR2: MDHEN, SYDVKM. The CDR3, as DNA: TGTGCCAGCGGATTGGGGACCGTAGCTAATGAAAAACTGTTTTTT. It translates to CASGLGTVANEKLFF.

The rearrangement uses TRBV4-1 and TRBJ1-2; 8 nucleotides agree with TRBD1. This CDR3 is built from 15 residues. Germline V CDR1 and CDR2: MGHRA, YSYEKL. The V and J ends lost 6 bases and 3 bases, in that order; junction bases with no gene match: 9. The CDR3 sequence is CASSPGAGGDYGYTF. Here the CDR3 DNA reads TGCGCCAGCAGTCCAGGGGCAGGGGGCGACTATGGCTACACCTTC.

The chain uses TRBV9 and TRBJ1-5; 7 bases map to TRBD1. Germline assignment: CDR1 SGDLS and CDR2 YYNGEE. The CDR3 consists of 14 residues. J gave up 6 bases and V 4 bases, and 7 bases lay outside the gene matches. As DNA, the CDR3 is TGTGCCAGCAGCCGTACAGGGGTGAGTCAGCCCCAGCATTTT. Its translation: CASSRTGVSQPQHF.

The rearrangement uses TRBV6-5 and TRBJ1-1; D ambiguous. Looked up from germline, CDR1 is MNHEY and CDR2 is SVGAGI. This CDR3 contains 9 residues. V lost 4 bases and J 11 bases, leaving 5 bases between the germline ends. The CDR3 spells CASSFAAFF. The DNA for the CDR3 is TGTGCCAGCAGTTTTGCGGCTTTCTTT.